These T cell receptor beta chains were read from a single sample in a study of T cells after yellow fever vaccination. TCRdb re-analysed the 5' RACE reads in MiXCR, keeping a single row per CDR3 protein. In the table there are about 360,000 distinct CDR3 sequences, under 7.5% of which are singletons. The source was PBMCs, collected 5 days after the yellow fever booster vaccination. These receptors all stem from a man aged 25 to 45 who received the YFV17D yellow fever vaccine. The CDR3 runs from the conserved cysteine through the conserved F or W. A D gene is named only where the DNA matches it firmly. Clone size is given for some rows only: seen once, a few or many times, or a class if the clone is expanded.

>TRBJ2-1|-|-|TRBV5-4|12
CASKPGYGEQFF
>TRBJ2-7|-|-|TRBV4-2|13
CASSQDRRNEQYF
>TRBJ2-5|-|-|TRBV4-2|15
CASSQDPGSEETQYF
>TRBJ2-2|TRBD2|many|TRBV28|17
CASSLGLLAGGTGELFF
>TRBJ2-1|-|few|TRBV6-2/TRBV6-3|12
CASSYLGREQFF
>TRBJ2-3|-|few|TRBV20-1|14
CSAKRRANRDTQYF
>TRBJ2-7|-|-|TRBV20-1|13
CSALKDGPYEQYF
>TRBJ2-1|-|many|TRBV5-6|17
CASSLAVGPKRYNEQFF
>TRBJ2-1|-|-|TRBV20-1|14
CSATLPPPNNEQFF
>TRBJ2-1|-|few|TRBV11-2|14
CASTYLSSYNEQFF
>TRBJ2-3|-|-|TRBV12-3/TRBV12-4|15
CASIGWAELGDTQYF
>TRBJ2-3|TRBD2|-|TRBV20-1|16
CSARPTSGSRTDTQYF
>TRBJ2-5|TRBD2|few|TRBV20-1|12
CSANSGSETQYF
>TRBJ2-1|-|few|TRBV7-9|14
CASSSKPGLQLPFF
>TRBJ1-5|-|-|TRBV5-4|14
CASSSYDSNQPQHF
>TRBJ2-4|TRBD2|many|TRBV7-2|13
CASSVRLANIQYF
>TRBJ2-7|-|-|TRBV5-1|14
CASSLAGNGYEQYF
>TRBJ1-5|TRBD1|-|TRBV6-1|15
CASSQQGGARGPQHF
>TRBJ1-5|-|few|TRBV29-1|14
CSVGAGSGNQPQHF
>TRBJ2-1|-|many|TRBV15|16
CATSRVSSGSYNEQFF
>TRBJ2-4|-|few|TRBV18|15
CASSPPGNAKNIQYF
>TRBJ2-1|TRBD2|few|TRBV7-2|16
CASSSPGLAGVNEQFF